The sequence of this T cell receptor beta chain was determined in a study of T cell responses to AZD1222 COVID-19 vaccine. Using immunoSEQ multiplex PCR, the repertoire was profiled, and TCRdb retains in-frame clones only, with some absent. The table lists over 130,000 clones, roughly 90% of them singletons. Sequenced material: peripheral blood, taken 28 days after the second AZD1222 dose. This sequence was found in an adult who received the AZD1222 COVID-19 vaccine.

The CDR3: CASSYAGAYNEQFF. In DNA form, the CDR3 reads TGTGCCAGCAGCTACGCAGGGGCCTACAATGAGCAGTTCTTC. This chain joins TRBV5-6 and TRBJ2-1, with a possible D match to TRBD1 (6 bases). The CDR3 extends over 14 amino acids. Germline assignment: CDR1 SGHDT and CDR2 YYEEEE. Between the trimmed V and J ends, which lost 3 bases and 2 bases, there was a span of 9 bases. Variable domain in full (rest from reference TRBV5-6 and TRBJ2-1): DAGVTQSPTHLIKTRGQQVTLRCSPKSGHDTVSWYQQALGQGPQFIFQYYEEEERQRGNFPDRFSGHQFPNYSSELNVNALLLGDSALYLCASSYAGAYNEQFFGPGTRLTVL.